The 3 T cell receptor beta chains below were found in one sample sequenced in a study of blood T cell repertoires in COVID-19. Repertoires were generated with immunoSEQ multiplex PCR, while TCRdb's copy carries only in-frame clones and drops some. Counted here are about 140,000 clones, approximately 82% occurring once; the ten biggest clones make up about a tenth. Input material: peripheral blood. The receptors originated from a man between 60 and 70 years old with active or convalescent COVID-19.

Points on this clone: A read error may produce the germline difference seen at one junction end. The chain couples TRBV5-1 to TRBJ2-1, with TRBD2 identical over 13 bases. The germline CDR1 and CDR2 sequences are SGHRS and YFSETQ. The CDR3 consists of 16 residues. The CDR3 is CASRLGGLAGDNEQFF. The CDR3 DNA follows: TGCGCCAGCAGATTGGGCGGACTAGCGGGAGACAATGAGCAGTTCTTC.

V and J are TRBV6-6 and TRBJ2-1; 12 bases are a match to TRBD2. Losses at the gene ends were 5 bases for V and 8 bases for J; bases not matched to a gene: 4. The CDR3 is 14 amino acids. Per germline, CDR1 MNHNY and CDR2 SVGAGI (reference sequence). CDR3 in amino acids: CASSPRTSGDEQFF. CDR3 DNA: TGTGCCAGCAGTCCGCGGACTAGCGGGGATGAGCAGTTCTTC.

This clone has a handful of counts. This rearrangement joins TRBV10-3 to TRBJ1-1; TRBD1 matches 8 bases. V lost 6 bases, J lost 4 bases, and 10 bases stayed unmatched. In germline, CDR1 is ENHRY, CDR2 SYGVKD. The CDR3 covers 15 residues. CDR3 coding DNA: TGTGCCATCAGCGGACAGGGTAGACAGAGCACTGAAGCTTTCTTT. Its protein is CAISGQGRQSTEAFF.